The text below deals with one T cell receptor beta chain. The antigen is unknown. This CDR3 region has 16 residues. Trimming took 2 bases from V and 6 from J; bases not matched to a gene: 6. The germline gives CDR1 ENHRY, CDR2 SYGVKD. The PCR ran on 60 Vbeta and 13 Jbeta primers. TCRdb's table, derived via immunoSEQ multiplex PCR, lists solely in-frame clones and lacks some. The repertoire includes some 130,000 clones, roughly three quarters of them detected once, and less than 1.1% sits in the top ten. This entry is derived from a study of cytomegalovirus exposure and HLA in healthy donors. The study's findings and limits: One variant, a missense change in DCLRE1C, was linked in a later analysis to TCR beta V- and J-gene trimming. DRB1 showed the most TCR associations and HLA-C the fewest in a later analysis, as rates varied by HLA locus.

This TCR derives from a male donor in good health and CMV-seronegative. Sequenced input: PBMCs. The chain couples TRBV10-3 to TRBJ2-2, with TRBD2 matching 10 bases. This CDR3 is CAISERIAGGPGELFF. The DNA of the CDR3 is TGTGCCATCAGTGAGCGGATAGCGGGGGGCCCCGGGGAGCTGTTTTTT.